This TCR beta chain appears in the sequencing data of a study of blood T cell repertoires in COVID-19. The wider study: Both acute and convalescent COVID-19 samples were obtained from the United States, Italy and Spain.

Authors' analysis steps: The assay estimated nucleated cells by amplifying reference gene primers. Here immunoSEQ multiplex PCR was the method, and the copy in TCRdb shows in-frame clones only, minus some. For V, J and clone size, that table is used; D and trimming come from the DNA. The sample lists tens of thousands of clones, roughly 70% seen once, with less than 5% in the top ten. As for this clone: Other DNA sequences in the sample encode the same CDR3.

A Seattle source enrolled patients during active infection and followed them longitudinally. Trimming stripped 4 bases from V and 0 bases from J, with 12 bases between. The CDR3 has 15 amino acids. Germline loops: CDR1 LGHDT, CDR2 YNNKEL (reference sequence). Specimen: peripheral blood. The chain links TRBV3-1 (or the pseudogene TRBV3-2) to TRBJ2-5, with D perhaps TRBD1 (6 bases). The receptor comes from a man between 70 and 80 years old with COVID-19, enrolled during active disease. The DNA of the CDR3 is TGTGCCAGCAGCCCACCCGGACAGTACCAAGAGACCCAGTACTTC. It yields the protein CASSPPGQYQETQYF.